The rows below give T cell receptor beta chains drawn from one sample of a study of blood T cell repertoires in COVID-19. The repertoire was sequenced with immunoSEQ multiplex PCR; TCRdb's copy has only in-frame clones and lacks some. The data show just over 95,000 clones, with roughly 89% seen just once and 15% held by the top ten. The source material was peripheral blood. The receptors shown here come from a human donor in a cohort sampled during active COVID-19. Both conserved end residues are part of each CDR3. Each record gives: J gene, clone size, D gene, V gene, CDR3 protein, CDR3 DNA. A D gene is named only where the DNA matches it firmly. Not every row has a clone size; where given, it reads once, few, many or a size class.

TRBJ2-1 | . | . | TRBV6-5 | CASQTTSTSYNEQFF | TGTGCCAGCCAAACCACTAGTACATCCTACAATGAGCAGTTCTTC
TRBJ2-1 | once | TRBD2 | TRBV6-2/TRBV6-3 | CASSLGLAANNEQFF | TGTGCCAGCAGTTTAGGACTAGCGGCCAACAATGAGCAGTTCTTC
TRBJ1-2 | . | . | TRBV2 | CASSNGDGYTF | TGTGCCAGCAGTAACGGGGATGGCTACACCTTC
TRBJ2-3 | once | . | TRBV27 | CASSSTGTDTQYF | TGTGCCAGCAGTTCCACAGGGACAGATACGCAGTATTTT
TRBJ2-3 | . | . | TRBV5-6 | CASSLSTDTQYF | TGTGCCAGCAGCTTGTCAACAGATACGCAGTATTTT
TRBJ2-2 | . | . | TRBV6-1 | CASSEGRQIPGELFF | TGTGCCAGCAGTGAAGGGCGGCAGATACCCGGGGAGCTGTTTTTT
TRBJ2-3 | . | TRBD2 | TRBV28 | CASSSGRRTDTQYF | TGTGCCAGCAGTAGCGGGAGAAGGACAGATACGCAGTATTTT
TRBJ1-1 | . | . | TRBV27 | CASSLSIRGPEAFF | TGTGCCAGCAGTTTATCGATACGAGGGCCTGAAGCTTTCTTT
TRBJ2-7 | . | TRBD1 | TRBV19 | CASSDRDRGGYEQYF | TGTGCCAGTAGTGACCGGGACAGGGGAGGCTACGAGCAGTACTTC
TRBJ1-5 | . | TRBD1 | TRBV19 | CASRHRDRRLYSNQPQHF | TGTGCCAGTAGACACCGGGACAGGCGACTCTATAGCAATCAGCCCCAGCATTTT
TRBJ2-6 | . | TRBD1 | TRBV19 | CASSRQGQIDYYSGANVLTF | TGTGCCAGTAGTAGACAGGGCCAAATTGACTATTACTCTGGGGCCAACGTCCTGACTTTC
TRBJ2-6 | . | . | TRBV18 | CASTPGLSTGANVLTF | TGTGCCAGCACACCAGGTCTTAGCACTGGGGCCAACGTCCTGACTTTC
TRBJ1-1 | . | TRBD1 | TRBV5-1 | CASSSTGGDTEAFF | TGCGCCAGCAGCTCGACAGGGGGCGACACTGAAGCTTTCTTT
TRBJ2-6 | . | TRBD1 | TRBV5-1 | CASSLDRGAGGANVLTF | TGCGCCAGCAGCTTGGACAGGGGGGCAGGTGGGGCCAACGTCCTGACTTTC
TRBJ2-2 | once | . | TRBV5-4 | CASSLFGSGELFF | TGTGCCAGCAGCTTGTTCGGGAGCGGGGAGCTGTTTTTT
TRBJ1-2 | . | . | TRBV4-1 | CASSQVQGDYGYTF | TGCGCCAGCAGCCAAGTCCAGGGTGACTATGGCTACACCTTC
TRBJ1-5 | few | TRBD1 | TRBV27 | CASSPGDRYNQPQHF | TGTGCCAGCAGTCCAGGGGACAGGTACAATCAGCCCCAGCATTTT
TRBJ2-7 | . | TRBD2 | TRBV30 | CAWSETSGGEQYF | TGTGCCTGGAGTGAAACTAGCGGGGGTGAGCAGTACTTC
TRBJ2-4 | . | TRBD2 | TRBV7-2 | CASSLDGTSVNIQYF | TGTGCCAGCAGCTTAGACGGGACTAGCGTAAACATTCAGTACTTC
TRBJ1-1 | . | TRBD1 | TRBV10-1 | CASTAGTGNTEAFF | TGCGCCAGCACAGCCGGGACAGGGAACACTGAAGCTTTCTTT
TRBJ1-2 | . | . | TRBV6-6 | CASSYWREAYGYTF | TGTGCCAGCAGTTACTGGAGGGAGGCCTATGGCTACACCTTC
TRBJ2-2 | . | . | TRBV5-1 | CASSAAQGVRGELFF | TGCGCCAGCAGCGCTGCACAGGGTGTTCGAGGGGAGCTGTTTTTT
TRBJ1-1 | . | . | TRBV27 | CASSLSPLMNTEAFF | TGTGCCAGCAGTTTATCCCCACTGATGAACACTGAAGCTTTCTTT
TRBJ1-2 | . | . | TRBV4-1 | CASRVTGGPAGYTF | TGCGCCAGCAGAGTCACGGGGGGTCCGGCGGGCTACACCTTC
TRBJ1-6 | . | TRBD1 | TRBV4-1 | CASSPEGGGSPLHF | TGCGCCAGCAGTCCAGAAGGGGGCGGATCACCCCTCCACTTT
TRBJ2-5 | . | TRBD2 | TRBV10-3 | CAIGGLAGGTDGETQYF | TGTGCCATCGGTGGACTAGCGGGGGGGACCGATGGGGAGACCCAGTACTTC
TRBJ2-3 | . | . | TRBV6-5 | CASSYGSNREGDTQYF | TGTGCCAGCAGTTACGGGTCGAACAGGGAGGGAGATACGCAGTATTTT
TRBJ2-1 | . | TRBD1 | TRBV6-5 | CASRPRQGAYNEQFF | TGTGCCAGCAGACCGAGACAGGGGGCCTACAATGAGCAGTTCTTC
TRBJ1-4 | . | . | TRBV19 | CASSSTQRNEKLFF | TGTGCCAGTAGTTCGACACAGCGGAATGAAAAACTGTTTTTT
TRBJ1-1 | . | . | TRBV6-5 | CASKATGTNTEAFF | TGTGCCAGCAAAGCGACAGGTACGAACACTGAAGCTTTCTTT
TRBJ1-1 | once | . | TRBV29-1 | CSPLPTDDGTHTEAFF | TGCAGCCCGCTTCCAACGGACGACGGGACACACACTGAAGCTTTCTTT
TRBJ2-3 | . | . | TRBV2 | CASSVRAGTTDTQYF | TGTGCCAGCAGTGTAAGGGCGGGGACCACAGATACGCAGTATTTT
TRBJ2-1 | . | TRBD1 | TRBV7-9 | CASSTVDRVFLQQYEQFF | TGTGCCAGCAGCACGGTTGACAGGGTTTTTTTGCAGCAATATGAGCAGTTCTTC
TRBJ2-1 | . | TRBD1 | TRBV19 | CASSPRGQGTHEQFF | TGTGCCAGTAGTCCCCGGGGACAGGGCACGCATGAGCAGTTCTTC
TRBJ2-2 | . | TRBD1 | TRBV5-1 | CATSPGTGYSGELFF | TGCGCCACCTCCCCCGGGACAGGGTATTCCGGGGAGCTGTTTTTT
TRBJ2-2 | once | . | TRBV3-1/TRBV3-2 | CASSRGTGVNTGELFF | TGTGCCAGCAGCCGGGGAACGGGAGTGAACACCGGGGAGCTGTTTTTT
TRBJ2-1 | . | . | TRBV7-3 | CASSRDSLDEQFF | TGTGCCAGCAGCAGGGACTCCCTGGATGAGCAGTTCTTC
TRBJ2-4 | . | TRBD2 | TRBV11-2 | CASWGGNAKNIQYF | TGTGCCAGCTGGGGGGGGAACGCCAAAAACATTCAGTACTTC
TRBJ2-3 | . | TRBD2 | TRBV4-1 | CASSQEVLPFSGSSTDTQYF | TGCGCCAGCAGCCAAGAGGTTCTCCCGTTTAGCGGGAGCAGCACAGATACGCAGTATTTT
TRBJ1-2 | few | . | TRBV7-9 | CASSLDSFYGYTF | TGTGCCAGCAGCCTGGACAGTTTCTATGGCTACACCTTC
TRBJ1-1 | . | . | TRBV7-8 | CASSLVRGRGTEAFF | TGTGCCAGCAGCTTAGTTAGGGGCAGGGGCACTGAAGCTTTCTTT